The 27 T cell receptor beta chains below come from one sample, sequenced in a study of T cell responses to AZD1222 COVID-19 vaccine. Sequencing used immunoSEQ multiplex PCR; TCRdb keeps in-frame clones, though not all of them. The sample lists 85,000 to 90,000 clones; 88% were seen once. This specimen was peripheral blood, taken on day 0 of AZD1222 vaccination. Source of these receptors: an adult in good health.

The gene calls are TRBV19 and TRBJ1-2; TRBD1 aligns across 7 bases. After removal of 6 bases from V and 7 bases from J, the junction contained 17 bases not matched to a gene. The germline gives CDR1 LNHDA, CDR2 SQIVND (reference sequence). The CDR3 extends over 16 amino acids. The CDR3 DNA sequence: TGTGCCAGTAGCGTTGGTAACAGGGGAGTTGAAGCTGGCTACACCTTC. This codes for CASSVGNRGVEAGYTF.

This clone has just one count. The gene calls are TRBV9 and TRBJ2-5; D perhaps matches TRBD1 (6 bases). V lost 0 bases to trimming and J lost 2 bases, with 14 bases between them. Germline V CDR1 and CDR2: SGDLS, YYNGEE. The CDR3 totals 16 residues. CDR3 nucleotide sequence: TGTGCCAGCAGCGTAGGAGCGACAGGCCGACAAGAGACCCAGTACTTC. Amino acid sequence: CASSVGATGRQETQYF.

This rearrangement joins TRBV11-3 to TRBJ1-3; 7 bases map to TRBD1. The CDR3 spans 16 residues. CDR1 and CDR2 from the germline V gene are SGHNT and YENEEA. V lost 5 bases and J lost 2; bases outside the gene matches: 9. The CDR3: CASSEGTAAPGNTIYF. The CDR3 nucleotides read TGTGCCAGCAGCGAGGGGACAGCGGCTCCTGGAAACACCATATATTTT.

This clone was found a few times. The rearrangement uses TRBV5-1 and TRBJ2-7; 7 bases line up with TRBD2. CDR3 size: 13 residues. V was pared by 5 bases and J by 7 bases, with 9 bases of the junction left unmatched. Germline loops: CDR1 SGHRS, CDR2 YFSETQ. CDR3 coding DNA: TGCGCCAGCAGGTCCTCAGGAGCGGGAGAGCAGTACTTC. This translates into CASRSSGAGEQYF.

The rearrangement joins TRBV10-3 to TRBJ2-5, with 11 bases fitting TRBD2. The V and J ends lost 3 bases and 2 bases, in that order; junction bases with no gene match: 11. CDR1 is ENHRY, CDR2 SYGVKD, per germline. This CDR3 is built from 18 residues. CDR3 coding DNA: TGTGCCATCAGTGACCCGACTAGCGGGAACCTACCTCAAGAGACCCAGTACTTC. It is translated as CAISDPTSGNLPQETQYF.

The rearrangement uses TRBV7-9 and TRBJ2-3; 8 bases map to TRBD1. Per germline, CDR1 SEHNR and CDR2 FQNEAQ (reference sequence). The CDR3 spans 13 residues. V shed 5 bases and J 11 bases; nucleotides not matched to a gene: 9. The CDR3 spells CASSLIDRGLQYF. DNA of the CDR3: TGTGCCAGCAGCCTGATAGACAGGGGATTGCAGTATTTT.

The chain links TRBV6-2 or TRBV6-3 to TRBJ1-1; 7 positions agree with TRBD1. This CDR3 contains 14 residues. Trimming at V came to 2 bases and at J to 5 bases, leaving 5 bases not matched to a gene. Germline V lookup: CDR1 MNHEY, CDR2 SVGEGT. Here the CDR3 DNA reads TGTGCCAGCAGTTACCCCCACAGGGGAACTGAAGCTTTCTTT. Amino acid sequence: CASSYPHRGTEAFF.

This chain links TRBV6-6 with TRBJ2-3; D tentatively fits TRBD1 or TRBD2 (5 bases each). CDR3 size: 14 residues. V lost 7 bases and J 3 bases, leaving 14 bases between the germline ends. Germline loops: CDR1 MNHNY, CDR2 SVGAGI (reference sequence). The CDR3 DNA reads TGTGCCAGCAACGGACGGGGCAGGACAGATACGCAGTATTTT. Its protein is CASNGRGRTDTQYF.

The chain carries TRBV5-1 and TRBJ2-7, with TRBD2 matching 8 bases. The CDR3 loop spans 15 amino acids. Germline V gene sequence: CDR1 SGHRS, CDR2 YFSETQ. With 4 bases clipped from V and 6 bases from J, the junction kept 12 bases outside the gene matches. CDR3 residues: CASSPGGLAYSEQYF. The CDR3, as DNA: TGCGCCAGCAGCCCAGGCGGACTAGCCTACTCCGAGCAGTACTTC.

V usage is TRBV28 and J usage is TRBJ2-1, with 7 bases lining up with TRBD1. V shed 4 bases and J 3 bases; nucleotides not matched to a gene: 9. Germline loops: CDR1 MDHEN, CDR2 SYDVKM. The CDR3 spans 16 residues. CDR3 protein: CASSSQQGYYYNEQFF. The CDR3 DNA reads as TGTGCCAGCAGTTCTCAACAGGGGTACTACTACAATGAGCAGTTCTTC. The whole variable domain, filled in from reference TRBV28 and TRBJ2-1, reads DVKVTQSSRYLVKRTGEKVFLECVQDMDHENMFWYRQDPGLGLRLIYFSYDVKMKEKGDIPEGYSVSREKKERFSLILESASTNQTSMYLCASSSQQGYYYNEQFFGPGTRLTVL.

This chain connects TRBV23-1 to TRBJ2-7; TRBD1 aligns across 8 bases. TRBV23-1 is designated an ORF whose function remains uncertain. V gave up 3 bases and J gave up 3 bases; unmatched junction bases: 10. This CDR3 is built from 16 residues. Written as DNA, the CDR3 is TGCGCCAGCAGTCACCCCCGGGACAGGCCCTGCTACGAGCAGTACTTC. Translation gives CASSHPRDRPCYEQYF.

The CDR3: CSVVRLAGEYEQYF. CDR3 DNA sequence: TGCAGCGTTGTCCGGCTAGCGGGAGAATACGAGCAGTACTTC. The genes are TRBV29-1 and TRBJ2-7, with 10 bases fitting TRBD2. The germline V gene encodes CDR1 SQVTM and CDR2 ANQGSEA. Unmatched junction bases numbered 7, after V lost 4 bases and J lost 4 bases. CDR3 size: 14 residues.

The chain carries TRBV11-1 and TRBJ1-4; no reliable D call. Germline CDR1 is SGHAT and CDR2 is FQDESV (reference sequence). The V end was cut by 3 bases, the J end by 4 bases, with 9 bases between. This CDR3 spans 14 amino acids. The CDR3 nucleotides read TGTGCCAGCAGCTTGCGGACTTATAATGAAAAACTGTTTTTT. Residues: CASSLRTYNEKLFF.

The V gene is TRBV28, the J gene TRBJ1-5; 9 bases are a match to TRBD1. V lost 7 bases, J lost 0 bases, and 19 bases stayed unmatched. The CDR3 extends over 20 amino acids. The germline CDR1 and CDR2 sequences are MDHEN and SYDVKM. The CDR3 bases are TGTGCCAGCACTCATTTCTCAGGACAGGGGCCTAGAAGTAGCAATCAGCCCCAGCATTTT. Protein: CASTHFSGQGPRSSNQPQHF.

In its sample, this clone was seen once. Written as DNA, the CDR3 is TGCGCCAGCAGCTTACTGGACAGCGTAGTCAATGAGCAGTTCTTC. This sequence encodes CASSLLDSVVNEQFF. V and J are TRBV5-1 and TRBJ2-1; maybe TRBD1 (6 bases). Germline V gene sequence: CDR1 SGHRS, CDR2 YFSETQ. V lost 2 bases and J lost 6, with 15 bases in between. The CDR3 runs to 15 residues.

This chain links TRBV27 with TRBJ2-7; D gene uncertain. V dropped 5 bases and J dropped 5 bases, with 19 bases sitting between them. The germline gives CDR1 MNHEY, CDR2 SMNVEV (reference sequence). The CDR3 consists of 15 residues. This CDR3 reads CASSPRSAGEDEQYF. The CDR3 nucleotides are TGTGCCAGCAGTCCGCGGTCCGCTGGAGAGGACGAGCAGTACTTC.

The rearrangement uses TRBV4-2 and TRBJ1-3, with D uncertain. V lost 0 bases and J 2 bases, leaving 14 bases between the germline ends. The CDR3 length is 17 residues. Germline CDR1 reads LGHNA; CDR2 reads YNFKEQ. The CDR3 sequence: CASSQEGSGGPGNTIYF. CDR3 sequence (DNA): TGTGCCAGCAGCCAAGAGGGGTCTGGAGGCCCTGGAAACACCATATATTTT.

J is TRBJ2-3 and V is TRBV27; D perhaps matches TRBD1 (5 bases). The CDR3 runs 14 residues. The V gene lost 0 bases and the J gene lost 6 bases, with 10 bases spanning the gap. Germline loops: CDR1 MNHEY, CDR2 SMNVEV (reference sequence). Written as DNA, the CDR3 is TGTGCCAGCAGTTTATCGCAGGGTGGGGATACGCAGTATTTT. Amino acids: CASSLSQGGDTQYF.

The J gene is TRBJ1-2, the V gene TRBV19; 10 nucleotides agree with TRBD1. Germline V gene lookup returns CDR1 LNHDA and CDR2 SQIVND (reference sequence). The V gene end was trimmed by 8 bases and the J gene end by 3 bases; junction bases not matched to a gene: 9. The CDR3 is made up of 15 amino acids. CDR3 sequence: CASQPRDRGHYGYTF. Written as DNA, the CDR3 is TGTGCCAGTCAGCCCCGGGACAGGGGTCACTATGGCTACACCTTC.

The V gene is TRBV29-1, the J gene TRBJ2-1, with 8 nucleotides matching TRBD2. The CDR3 totals 15 residues. Germline values: CDR1 SQVTM, CDR2 ANQGSEA. V gave up 4 bases and J gave up 7 bases; unmatched junction bases: 12. The CDR3 sequence is CSVVSGRALENEQFF. Here the CDR3 DNA reads TGCAGCGTTGTGTCCGGGAGGGCTCTCGAGAATGAGCAGTTCTTC.

The chain couples TRBV27 to TRBJ1-5; maybe TRBD1 (5 bases). V lost 3 bases and J 4 bases, leaving 13 bases between the germline ends. CDR1 and CDR2 (germline): MNHEY, SMNVEV (reference sequence). This CDR3 is built from 15 residues. The CDR3: CASSFQGPMNQPQHF. Here the CDR3 DNA reads TGTGCCAGCAGTTTCCAGGGTCCTATGAATCAGCCCCAGCATTTT.

The rearrangement uses TRBV5-1 and TRBJ2-1; 10 bases line up with TRBD2. The germline V gene has CDR1 SGHRS and CDR2 YFSETQ. The CDR3 loop spans 16 amino acids. V dropped 4 bases and J dropped 6; count of bases not matched to a gene: 10. The CDR3 spells CASSQPSGSPRNEQFF. In DNA, the CDR3 is TGCGCCAGCAGCCAACCTAGCGGGAGTCCTCGCAATGAGCAGTTCTTC.

This chain links TRBV24-1 with TRBJ2-6; 12 positions match TRBD1. The CDR3 loop spans 18 amino acids. With 2 bases clipped from V and 2 bases from J, the junction kept 3 bases outside the gene matches. Germline V gene lookup returns CDR1 KGHDR and CDR2 SFDVKD. The CDR3 DNA follows: TGTGCCACCAGTGATTCTGGGACAGGGGGCGCTGGGGCCAACGTCCTGACTTTC. Translating it yields CATSDSGTGGAGANVLTF.

The chain has TRBV6-6 and TRBJ2-1, with TRBD2 matching 11 bases. The V segment lost 4 bases and the J segment 12 bases; nucleotides outside the gene matches: 8. Per germline, CDR1 MNHNY and CDR2 SVGAGI (reference sequence). The CDR3 covers 14 residues. The CDR3 is CASSSTSGGLGQFF. CDR3 nucleotide sequence: TGTGCCAGCAGTTCAACTAGCGGGGGACTTGGGCAGTTCTTC.

V is TRBV28 and J is TRBJ2-2; the D is unclear. The CDR3 runs 14 residues. Per germline, CDR1 MDHEN and CDR2 SYDVKM. The V gene lost 5 bases and the J gene lost 7 bases, with 14 bases spanning the gap. The CDR3 loop reads CASSTYLESGELFF. The CDR3 DNA reads as TGTGCCAGCAGTACTTACCTAGAGAGCGGGGAGCTGTTTTTT.

The rearrangement uses TRBV19 and TRBJ1-4, with D hard to call. The CDR3 runs to 13 residues. CDR1 is LNHDA and CDR2 is SQIVND in the germline V gene (reference sequence). V was cut by 10 bases and J by 10 bases, with 19 bases left in between. This chain's CDR3 is CATTPQRIGKLFF. CDR3 nucleotide sequence: TGTGCCACCACTCCTCAAAGGATCGGAAAACTGTTTTTT.

The gene calls are TRBV7-2 and TRBJ1-1, with a tentative D call TRBD1 (6 bases). The CDR3 contains 15 residues. Germline values: CDR1 SGHTA, CDR2 FQGNSA. The germline V and J ends were trimmed by 1 base and 6 bases, with 15 bases remaining between them. CDR3 sequence: CASSLEPGARSEAFF. In DNA form, the CDR3 reads TGTGCCAGCAGCTTAGAACCAGGGGCCCGTTCTGAAGCTTTCTTT.